This TCR beta chain was documented in a study of blood T cell repertoires in COVID-19. Overall study: Both acute and convalescent COVID-19 samples were obtained from the United States, Italy and Spain.

Per germline, CDR1 LGHDT and CDR2 YNNKEL (reference sequence). The CDR3 is 17 amino acids. The J segment lost 7 bases and the V segment lost 2 bases, leaving 10 bases of the junction unmatched. The repertoire was sequenced with immunoSEQ multiplex PCR; TCRdb's copy has only in-frame clones and lacks some. The repertoire has about 120,000 clones, 65% to 90% of them found once; the top ten carry 11%. Sequencing was done on a sample of peripheral blood. The chain employs TRBV3-1 (or the pseudogene TRBV3-2) and TRBJ2-7; 14 bases align to TRBD2. This receptor was identified in an elderly man with acute or convalescent COVID-19. Here the CDR3 reads CASSQNRLAGGPREQYF. CDR3 sequence (DNA): TGTGCCAGCAGCCAAAACCGACTAGCGGGAGGGCCGCGTGAGCAGTACTTC.